This is a list of T cell receptor beta chains from one sample in a study of cytomegalovirus exposure and HLA in healthy donors. Clones were read by immunoSEQ multiplex PCR, and TCRdb kept only the in-frame ones, dropping some. The data contain more than 150,000 clones, over 65% of them singletons. The sequenced sample consisted of PBMCs. Source of these receptors: a man aged 18 to 30 in good health and CMV-seronegative. Each CDR3 is given with its conserved first and last residue. A D gene is named only where the DNA matches it firmly. The size of a clone is reported for some rows only, either as once, few or many, or as a class for expanded clones.

J,size,D,V,DNA,CDR3
TRBJ1-1,.,.,TRBV11-2,TGTGCCAGCAGCTCTTCTTATTGGGGGCGAAACACTGAAGCTTTCTTT,CASSSSYWGRNTEAFF
TRBJ1-5,few,.,TRBV4-2,TGTGCCAGCAGCACCGGGAGGGGGTTGGACAATCAGCCCCAGCATTTT,CASSTGRGLDNQPQHF
TRBJ1-3,once,.,TRBV19,TGTGCCAGTAGTTTCCCGGCAGGCCTCTCTGGAAACACCATATATTTT,CASSFPAGLSGNTIYF
TRBJ2-1,.,.,TRBV18,TGTGCCAGCTCACCCCTAGGGGCGGGGAGACACAATGAGCAGTTCTTC,CASSPLGAGRHNEQFF
TRBJ2-1,.,TRBD1,TRBV4-1,TGCGCCAGCAGCCAAATAGACAGGGAGAATGAGCAGTTCTTC,CASSQIDRENEQFF
TRBJ2-3,few,TRBD2,TRBV19,TGTGCCAGTAGTCAAAGCGGGGGGCACACAGATACGCAGTATTTT,CASSQSGGHTDTQYF
TRBJ1-6,.,.,TRBV27,TGTGCCAGCAGTCGAGAGAATTCACCCCTCCACTTT,CASSRENSPLHF
TRBJ1-2,once,.,TRBV19,TGTGCCAGTAGTATAGGTGGCAGGGTCTACTATGGCTACACCTTC,CASSIGGRVYYGYTF
TRBJ2-7,.,TRBD2,TRBV19,TGTGCCAGTAGTATTGGAGGCGGGGGGCTCAACGAGCAGTACTTC,CASSIGGGGLNEQYF
TRBJ2-7,few,.,TRBV2,TGTGCCAGCAGTGAAAGGTGGGCCCTCTCCTACGAGCAGTACTTC,CASSERWALSYEQYF
TRBJ1-5,.,TRBD1,TRBV7-8,TGTGCCAGCAGCTTAGGGGTCGCAGGGGGCCCCGACCCCCAGCATTTT,CASSLGVAGGPDPQHF
TRBJ2-3,few,TRBD1,TRBV7-9,TGTGCCAGCAGCTTAGCGGCTTCCGGGACAGGGTCCACAGATACGCAGTATTTT,CASSLAASGTGSTDTQYF
TRBJ1-1,.,TRBD1,TRBV7-9,TGTGCCAGCAGCAAAGACAGGGGTGAAGCTTTCTTT,CASSKDRGEAFF
TRBJ2-7,.,.,TRBV1,TGCACCAGCAGTACGGCGGGGGGGCCAGATGAGCAGTACTTC,CTSSTAGGPDEQYF
TRBJ2-7,.,.,TRBV29-1,TGCAGCGCTGTGGAGAGCTCCTACGAGCAGTACTTC,CSAVESSYEQYF
TRBJ2-5,.,TRBD2,TRBV6-1,TGTGCCAGCAGTGTGACCAGCGGGAGCAGGGAGACCCAGTACTTC,CASSVTSGSRETQYF
TRBJ1-1,.,.,TRBV27,TGTGCCAGCAGAGTAGTAGTAACTGAAGCTTTCTTT,CASRVVVTEAFF
TRBJ2-1,.,.,TRBV29-1,TGCAGCGTTGAAGGTTTGACCATAGCTTACAATGAGCAGTTCTTC,CSVEGLTIAYNEQFF
TRBJ1-2,.,TRBD1,TRBV10-3,TGTGCCATCAGTGAGGCGAACAGGGGCGGCTACACCTTC,CAISEANRGGYTF
TRBJ2-3,few,TRBD1,TRBV5-1,TGCGCCAGCAGTTACCGGGACAGGGGCACAGATACGCAGTATTTT,CASSYRDRGTDTQYF
TRBJ1-4,.,.,TRBV19,TGTGCCAGTAGTATAGATTCGACGGGGAGGACAACTAATGAAAAACTGTTTTTT,CASSIDSTGRTTNEKLFF
TRBJ2-1,once,TRBD2,TRBV5-1,TGCGCCAGCAGCGGGGGTGAGAGCGGGGGAAATGAGCAGTTCTTC,CASSGGESGGNEQFF
TRBJ2-2,.,TRBD2,TRBV29-1,TGCAGCGTTGGGGTAGCGGGGGGGCCGAACACCGGGGAGCTGTTTTTT,CSVGVAGGPNTGELFF
TRBJ2-7,.,TRBD1,TRBV27,TGTGCCAGCGCAAGGGGGCCCGAGTACAGGGAGAGCTACGAGCAGTACTTC,CASARGPEYRESYEQYF
TRBJ2-7,.,.,TRBV27,TGTGCCAGCAGCCATGGGAACCACCAGGGGCTGCCATCCTACGAGCAGTACTTC,CASSHGNHQGLPSYEQYF
TRBJ1-2,.,TRBD1,TRBV6-5,TGTGCCAGCAGTTACCCAGGACAGGGTCTTGGCTACACCTTC,CASSYPGQGLGYTF
TRBJ2-7,once,.,TRBV28,TGTGCCAGCAGATCAGGGGCCCTAATGGACGAGCAGTACTTC,CASRSGALMDEQYF
TRBJ1-2,.,.,TRBV6-1,TGTGCCAGCAGTGAACTACCGTACGTTAACTATGGCTACACCTTC,CASSELPYVNYGYTF
TRBJ1-1,.,.,TRBV19,TGTGCCAGTAACGAAGGGTGGACTTCGGGCACTGAAGCTTTCTTT,CASNEGWTSGTEAFF
TRBJ2-3,.,.,TRBV5-8,TGTGCCAGCAGCTTCAATTTCGGGAAAGATACGCAGTATTTT,CASSFNFGKDTQYF
TRBJ2-2,few,TRBD2,TRBV7-3,TGTGCCAGCAGCTTAGCAGGCGGGGGGGCCCCCGGGGAGCTGTTTTTT,CASSLAGGGAPGELFF
TRBJ1-1,few,.,TRBV5-1,TGCGCCAGCACCTCACCCCCCGGCACTGAAGCTTTCTTT,CASTSPPGTEAFF
TRBJ1-3,.,.,TRBV6-1,TGTGCCAGCAGTGAGGTGGGGCATACGGCTGGAAACACCATATATTTT,CASSEVGHTAGNTIYF
TRBJ1-6,.,TRBD1,TRBV7-8,TGTGCCAGCAGCTGGGACAGGGGAGGATCACCCCTCCACTTT,CASSWDRGGSPLHF
TRBJ1-2,.,.,TRBV6-5,TGTGCCAGCAGGGGGGGGCGCCGTGGCTACACCTTC,CASRGGRRGYTF
TRBJ1-6,.,.,TRBV2,TGTGCCAGCAGTGTTGCAGGGGATTCACCCCTCCACTTT,CASSVAGDSPLHF
TRBJ2-3,.,TRBD1,TRBV11-3,TGTGCCAGCAGCGCAACAGGGGGAGATACGCAGTATTTT,CASSATGGDTQYF
TRBJ2-3,.,.,TRBV4-2,TGTGCCAGCAGCCAAGATCGGTCAGATACGCAGTATTTT,CASSQDRSDTQYF
TRBJ1-5,.,.,TRBV4-1,TGCGCCAGCAGCCAAATCCTGCAGGCTCAGCCCCAGCATTTT,CASSQILQAQPQHF
TRBJ2-1,.,TRBD2,TRBV19,TGTGCCAGTAGTATGGGGGGGTCGGGGCTTGGGACCTCGAATGAGCAGTTCTTC,CASSMGGSGLGTSNEQFF
TRBJ1-2,.,TRBD1,TRBV6-4,TGTGCCAGCGGAGGGACAGGGAGGGCATATGGCTACACCTTC,CASGGTGRAYGYTF
TRBJ2-1,.,TRBD1,TRBV19,TGTGCCAGTAGTATAGAGGGACAGTTCTACAATGAGCAGTTCTTC,CASSIEGQFYNEQFF
TRBJ1-1,.,.,TRBV28,TGTGCCAGCAGTTTTCCCGGACAGCCTGGCGGCACTGAAGCTTTCTTT,CASSFPGQPGGTEAFF
TRBJ1-2,once,.,TRBV28,TGTGCCAGCAGAAGAGGGACAACCGGTGGCTACACCTTC,CASRRGTTGGYTF
TRBJ1-5,.,.,TRBV19,TGTGCCAGTAGTAGCATCAGGGGCCAGCCCCAGCATTTT,CASSSIRGQPQHF
TRBJ2-7,.,TRBD2,TRBV13,TGTGCCAGCAGCCCCTTGGGCGGGGGGGCCTATGAGCAGTACTTC,CASSPLGGGAYEQYF
TRBJ1-2,few,TRBD1,TRBV5-4,TGTGCCAGCAGCAACACCTGGACAGGGTCCCGTGGCTACACCTTC,CASSNTWTGSRGYTF
TRBJ2-3,.,TRBD1,TRBV6-6,TGTGCCAGCAGTTACCGCACAGGGGCAGATACGCAGTATTTT,CASSYRTGADTQYF
TRBJ2-1,few,TRBD2,TRBV5-4,TGTGCCAGCAGCGAAACTAGCGGTTCGTACAATGAGCAGTTCTTC,CASSETSGSYNEQFF
TRBJ2-7,.,.,TRBV10-3,TGTGCCATCAGTCCTATCGGCTACGAGCAGTACTTC,CAISPIGYEQYF
TRBJ2-3,.,TRBD1,TRBV6-5,TGTGCCAGCAAGATTCAGGGGGTTAGCACAGATACGCAGTATTTT,CASKIQGVSTDTQYF
TRBJ2-3,.,.,TRBV28,TGTGCCAGCAGACTATTAGATACGCAGTATTTT,CASRLLDTQYF
TRBJ1-5,.,.,TRBV30,TGTGCCTGGAGTACCCAGGGTTATCAGCCCCAGCATTTT,CAWSTQGYQPQHF
TRBJ1-1,.,TRBD1,TRBV27,TGTGCCAGCAGTTTAGGGACAGCTAAAGTGAACACTGAAGCTTTCTTT,CASSLGTAKVNTEAFF
TRBJ1-5,once,TRBD1,TRBV6-6,TGTGCCAGCAGACGACAGGGGGCAAATCAGCCCCAGCATTTT,CASRRQGANQPQHF